The clone carrying this T cell receptor (beta chain) appeared a single time. Followed longitudinally, the Seattle patients had been enrolled during active infection. The CDR3 spans 13 residues. With 4 bases removed from V and 1 base from J, the gap between germline ends came to 8 bases. Germline V gene data show CDR1 as SGDLS and CDR2 as YYNGEE. The data were taken from a study of blood T cell repertoires in COVID-19. Study-level information: COVID-19 samples, acute and convalescent, were from the United States, Italy and Spain. T cells, B-cell-depleted T cells, or PBMCs provided the cDNA or gDNA that served as material.

In the original workflow: Estimation of nucleated cell counts was performed using reference gene primer amplification. Repertoires were generated with immunoSEQ multiplex PCR, while TCRdb's copy carries only in-frame clones and drops some. V, J and clone size are taken as reported in that table, and D and trimming were inferred from the DNA itself. The data hold some 200,000 clones, with about four fifths observed a single time. Material: peripheral blood. The source is a woman aged 40 to 50 with COVID-19, enrolled during active disease. The chain combines TRBV9 with TRBJ2-5; D might be TRBD1 (5 bases). CDR3 in amino acids: CASSQGLQETQYF. The DNA of the CDR3 is TGTGCCAGCAGCCAGGGTCTCCAAGAGACCCAGTACTTC. Supplemented by reference TRBV9 and TRBJ2-5, the full variable domain reads DSGVTQTPKHLITATGQRVTLRCSPRSGDLSVYWYQQSLDQGLQFLIQYYNGEERAKGNILERFSAQQFPDLHSELNLSSLELGDSALYFCASSQGLQETQYFGPGTRLLVL.